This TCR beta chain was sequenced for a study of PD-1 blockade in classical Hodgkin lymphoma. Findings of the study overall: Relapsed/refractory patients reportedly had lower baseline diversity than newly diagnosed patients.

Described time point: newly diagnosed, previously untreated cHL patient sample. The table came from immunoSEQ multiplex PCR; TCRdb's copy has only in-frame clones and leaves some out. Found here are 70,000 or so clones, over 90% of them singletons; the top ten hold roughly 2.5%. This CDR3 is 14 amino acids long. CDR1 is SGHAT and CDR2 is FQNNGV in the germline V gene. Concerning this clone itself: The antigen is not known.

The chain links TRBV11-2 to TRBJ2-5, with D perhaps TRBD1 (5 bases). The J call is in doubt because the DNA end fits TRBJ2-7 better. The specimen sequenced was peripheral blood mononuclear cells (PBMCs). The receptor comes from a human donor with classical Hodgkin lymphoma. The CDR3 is CASSFGMGPYEQYF. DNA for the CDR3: TGTGCCAGCAGCTTTGGGATGGGGCCTTACGAGCAGTACTTC.